What follows describes a single T cell receptor (beta chain). These data belong to a study of sequential checkpoint blockade in melanoma. In the study overall: Patients were randomized 1:1 to nivolumab-then-ipilimumab or ipilimumab-then-nivolumab first-line. Maintenance nivolumab came after either treatment sequence.

The CDR3 sequence is 13 residues long. Germline V lookup: CDR1 MGHRA, CDR2 YSYEKL. V was trimmed by 1 base and J by 4 bases, leaving 8 bases between them. Assay used: immunoSEQ multiplex PCR; TCRdb lists only in-frame clones, some missing. The repertoire holds roughly 11,000 clones, with around 83% as singletons. Treatment given: randomized to nivolumab then ipilimumab (arm A) or the reverse (arm B). Patients had received no earlier DNA-damaging chemotherapy. From thawed PBMCs, live CD3+CD8+ cells negative for CD19 and CD56 were sorted. This rearrangement joins TRBV4-1 to TRBJ2-7; a possible D gene is TRBD2 (6 bases). The clonotype originates from a human donor with melanoma. Sample: CD8+ T cells sorted from blood (inferred from file names), taken from a patient given nivolumab and ipilimumab in sequence. CDR3 DNA: TGCGCCAGCAGCCAAGGGGGGGAGTACGAGCAGTACTTC. It codes for CASSQGGEYEQYF.